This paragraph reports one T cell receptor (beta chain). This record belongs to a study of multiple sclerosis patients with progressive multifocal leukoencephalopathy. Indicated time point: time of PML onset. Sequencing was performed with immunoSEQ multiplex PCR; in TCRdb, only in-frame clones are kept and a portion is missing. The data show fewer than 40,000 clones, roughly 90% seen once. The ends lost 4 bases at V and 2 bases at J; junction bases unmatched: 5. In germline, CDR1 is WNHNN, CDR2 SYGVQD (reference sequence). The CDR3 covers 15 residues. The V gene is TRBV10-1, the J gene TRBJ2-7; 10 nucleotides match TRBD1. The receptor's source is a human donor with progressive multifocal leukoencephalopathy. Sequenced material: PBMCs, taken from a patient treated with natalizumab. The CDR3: CASSAGGTGAYEQYF. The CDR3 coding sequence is TGCGCCAGCAGTGCGGGCGGGACAGGGGCCTACGAGCAGTACTTC.